One and the same sample provided the 13 T cell receptor beta chains below, sequenced in a study of cytomegalovirus exposure and HLA in healthy donors. PCR involved 60 Vbeta and 13 Jbeta primers. Sequencing used immunoSEQ multiplex PCR; TCRdb keeps in-frame clones, though not all of them. The repertoire consists of about 170,000 clones, with over 80% occurring once and the leading ten covering about 1.2%. The sample consisted of PBMCs. The source of these receptors is a boy under 10 years old in good health and CMV-seronegative.

V usage is TRBV7-4 and J usage is TRBJ2-7, with D unclear. Germline CDR1 and CDR2: SGHVT and SQSDAQ. The CDR3 runs 13 residues. V was pared by 2 bases and J by 7 bases, with 12 bases between. For the CDR3, the DNA is TGTGCCAGCAGCTTAAATGCATTAAAGGAGCAGTACGTC. This encodes CASSLNALKEQYV.

V usage is TRBV6-6 and J usage is TRBJ2-7; 9 nucleotides match TRBD1. The CDR3 spans 14 residues. J gave up 1 base and V 10 bases, and 8 bases lay outside the gene matches. From germline, CDR1 is MNHNY and CDR2 SVGAGI (reference sequence). The chain's CDR3 is CATSGQGPSYEQYF. CDR3 bases: TGTGCCACCTCCGGACAGGGGCCGTCCTACGAGCAGTACTTC.

The chain combines TRBV5-1 with TRBJ2-7; 7 bases are a match to TRBD2. Unmatched junction bases numbered 11, after V lost 0 bases and J lost 2 bases. Per germline, CDR1 SGHRS and CDR2 YFSETQ. The CDR3 has 17 residues. The CDR3 sequence: CASSLGLAENQAYEQYF. Written as DNA, the CDR3 is TGCGCCAGCAGCTTGGGGCTAGCGGAGAACCAGGCCTACGAGCAGTACTTC.

This clone appeared a single time. The genes are TRBV7-6 and TRBJ2-1; D is perhaps TRBD1 (6 bases). The CDR3 is 16 residues long. Germline assignment: CDR1 SGHVS and CDR2 FNYEAQ. V gave up 5 bases and J gave up 0 bases, with 14 bases separating them. CDR3 sequence reads: CASSAGTHSSYNEQFF. For the CDR3, the DNA is TGTGCCAGCAGCGCCGGGACACACAGCTCCTACAATGAGCAGTTCTTC.

The V call is TRBV18, the J call TRBJ1-3; D uncertain. CDR1 is KGHSH and CDR2 is LQKENI in the germline V gene. Trimming pared 6 bases from V and 0 bases from J, leaving 15 bases between. The CDR3 has 16 residues. The CDR3 is CASSPRNPSSGNTIYF. The CDR3 region has the DNA TGTGCCAGCTCGCCGAGAAACCCAAGCTCTGGAAACACCATATATTTT.

This clone has just one count. Other DNA sequences in this sample translate to the same CDR3. The V call is TRBV27, the J call TRBJ1-6, with D hard to call. The V gene's germline CDR1 is MNHEY and CDR2 SMNVEV (reference sequence). The V gene lost 10 bases and the J gene lost 6 bases, with 16 bases spanning the gap. The CDR3 runs 14 residues. Written as DNA, the CDR3 is TGTGCCACCTCCCCGAACGGTGTTAATTCACCCCTCCACTTT. This sequence encodes CATSPNGVNSPLHF.

This chain connects TRBV4-2 to TRBJ2-1; 8 bases agree with TRBD2. Germline-derived CDR1 and CDR2 are LGHNA and YNFKEQ. The CDR3 length is 16 residues. Trimming took 1 base from V and 6 from J; bases not matched to a gene: 8. The CDR3 sequence: CASSQVSAGASNEQFF. DNA for the CDR3: TGTGCCAGCAGCCAAGTATCAGCGGGAGCCTCCAATGAGCAGTTCTTC.

This chain links TRBV6-5 with TRBJ1-1; D might be TRBD1 (6 bases). The germline gives CDR1 MNHEY, CDR2 SVGAGI. Trimming left V 7 bases short and J 2 bases short, with 14 bases between. CDR3 size: 14 residues. This CDR3 reads CASTPDRQNTEAFF. The DNA for the CDR3 is TGTGCCAGCACCCCAGACAGGCAAAACACTGAAGCTTTCTTT.

In its sample, this clone was seen once. V and J are TRBV7-6 and TRBJ1-1; D gene ambiguous. CDR1 SGHVS and CDR2 FNYEAQ come from the germline V gene. The length of the CDR3 is 15 residues. V lost 3 bases, J lost 1 base, and 12 bases lay in between. The CDR3 reads CASSLGGLSNTEAFF. The CDR3 DNA is TGTGCCAGCAGCTTGGGTGGGCTCTCGAACACTGAAGCTTTCTTT.

This chain links TRBV18 with TRBJ2-7; a possible D gene is TRBD1 (6 bases). The length of the CDR3 is 14 residues. Trimming stripped 3 bases from V and 2 bases from J, with 11 bases between. Germline CDR1 is KGHSH and CDR2 is LQKENI. CDR3 loop: CASSPGTTAYEQYF. CDR3 in DNA: TGTGCCAGCTCACCGGGGACAACAGCCTACGAGCAGTACTTC.

V and J are TRBV19 and TRBJ1-6; the D gene is possibly TRBD1 (5 bases). This CDR3 is 12 amino acids long. CDR1 and CDR2 (germline): LNHDA, SQIVND (reference sequence). With 9 bases removed from V and 7 bases from J, the gap between germline ends came to 10 bases. CDR3 nucleotides: TGTGCCAGAGCGACAGCAAATTCACCCCTCCACTTT. Amino acids: CARATANSPLHF.

The J gene is TRBJ2-5, the V gene TRBV13; TRBD2 matches 9 bases. The end of the DNA is better explained by TRBJ2-7, so the J call may be wrong. This CDR3 comprises 16 residues. From germline, CDR1 is PRHDT and CDR2 FYEKMQ (reference sequence). The CDR3: CASSLDPGTSIYEQYF. The CDR3 nucleotides are TGTGCCAGCAGCTTAGACCCCGGGACTAGCATCTACGAGCAGTACTTC.

The V and J genes are TRBV6-1 and TRBJ1-3; TRBD1 agrees at 7 bases. With 3 bases clipped from V and 0 bases from J, the junction kept 11 bases outside the gene matches. The CDR3 has 18 residues. Germline V gene data show CDR1 as MNHNS and CDR2 as SASEGT. The DNA of the CDR3 is TGTGCCAGCAGTGATAGGGGGCCGGGTACACCCTCTGGAAACACCATATATTTT. Protein sequence: CASSDRGPGTPSGNTIYF.